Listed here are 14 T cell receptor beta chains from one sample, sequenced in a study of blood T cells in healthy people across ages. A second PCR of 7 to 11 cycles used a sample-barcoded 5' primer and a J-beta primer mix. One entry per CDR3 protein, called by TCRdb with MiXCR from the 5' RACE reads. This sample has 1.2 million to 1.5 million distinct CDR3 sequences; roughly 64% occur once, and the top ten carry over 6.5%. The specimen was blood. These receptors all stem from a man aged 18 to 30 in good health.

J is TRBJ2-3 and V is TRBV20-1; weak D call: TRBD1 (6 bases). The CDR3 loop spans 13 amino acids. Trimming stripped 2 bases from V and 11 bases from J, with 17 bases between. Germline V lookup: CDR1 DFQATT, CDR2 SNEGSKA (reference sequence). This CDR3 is CSARRPQGLGQYF. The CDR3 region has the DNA TGCAGTGCTAGAAGGCCACAGGGATTGGGGCAGTATTTT.

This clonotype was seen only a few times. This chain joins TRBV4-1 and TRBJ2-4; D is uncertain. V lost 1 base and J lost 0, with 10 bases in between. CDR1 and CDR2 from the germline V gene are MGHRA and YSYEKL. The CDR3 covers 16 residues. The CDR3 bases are TGCGCCAGCAGCCAAGTCGTGATTCTAGCCAAAAACATTCAGTACTTC. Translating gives CASSQVVILAKNIQYF.

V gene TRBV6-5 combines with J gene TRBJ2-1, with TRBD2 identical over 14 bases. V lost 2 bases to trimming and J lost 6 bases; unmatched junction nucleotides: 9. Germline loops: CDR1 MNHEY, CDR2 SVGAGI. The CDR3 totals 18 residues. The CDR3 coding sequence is TGTGCCAGCAGTTACACTTTACAAGGACTAGCGGGAGGCAATGAGCAGTTCTTC. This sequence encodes CASSYTLQGLAGGNEQFF.

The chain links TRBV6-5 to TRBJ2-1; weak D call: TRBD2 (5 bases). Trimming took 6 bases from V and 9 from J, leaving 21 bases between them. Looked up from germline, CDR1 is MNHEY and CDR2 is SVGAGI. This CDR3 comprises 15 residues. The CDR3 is CASSQLVGDPSEQFF. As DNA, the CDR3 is TGTGCCAGCAGCCAACTAGTCGGGGATCCCAGTGAGCAGTTCTTC.

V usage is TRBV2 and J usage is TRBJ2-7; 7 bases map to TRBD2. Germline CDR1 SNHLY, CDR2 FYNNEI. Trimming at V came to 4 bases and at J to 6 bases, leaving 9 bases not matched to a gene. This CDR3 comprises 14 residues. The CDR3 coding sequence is TGTGCCAGCAGTGCCAGCGGGGTGTTATCCGAGCAGTACTTC. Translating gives CASSASGVLSEQYF.

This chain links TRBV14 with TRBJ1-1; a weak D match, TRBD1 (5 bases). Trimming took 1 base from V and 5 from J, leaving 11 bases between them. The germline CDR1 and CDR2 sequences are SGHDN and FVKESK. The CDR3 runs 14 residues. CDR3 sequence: CASSQGSGWTEAFF. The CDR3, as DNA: TGTGCCAGCAGCCAAGGTTCAGGGTGGACTGAAGCTTTCTTT.

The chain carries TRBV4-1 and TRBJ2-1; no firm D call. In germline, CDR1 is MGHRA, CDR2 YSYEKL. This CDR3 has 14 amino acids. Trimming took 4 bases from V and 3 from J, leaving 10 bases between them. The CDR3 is CASSLLNSYNEQFF. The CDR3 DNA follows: TGCGCCAGCAGCCTCCTGAACAGCTACAATGAGCAGTTCTTC.

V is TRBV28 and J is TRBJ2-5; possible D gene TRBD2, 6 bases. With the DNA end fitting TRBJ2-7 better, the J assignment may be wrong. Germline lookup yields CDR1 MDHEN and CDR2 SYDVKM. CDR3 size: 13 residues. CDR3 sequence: CASCGISFYEQYF. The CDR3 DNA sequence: TGTGCCAGCTGCGGGATTTCTTTCTACGAGCAGTACTTC.

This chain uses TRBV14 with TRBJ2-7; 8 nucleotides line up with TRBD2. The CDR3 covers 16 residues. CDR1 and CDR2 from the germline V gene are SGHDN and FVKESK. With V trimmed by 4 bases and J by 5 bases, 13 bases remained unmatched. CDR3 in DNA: TGTGCCAGCAGCCCAACGGGGAAAGCGGGAGTTAACGAGCAGTACTTC. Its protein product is CASSPTGKAGVNEQYF.

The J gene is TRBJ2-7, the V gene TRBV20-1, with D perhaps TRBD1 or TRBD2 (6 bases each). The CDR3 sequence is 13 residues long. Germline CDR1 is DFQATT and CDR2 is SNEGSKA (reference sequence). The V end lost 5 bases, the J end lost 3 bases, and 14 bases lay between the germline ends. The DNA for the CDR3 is TGCAGTGCTGGGGGCGGGGAAGTCTACGAGCAGTACTTC. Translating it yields CSAGGGEVYEQYF.

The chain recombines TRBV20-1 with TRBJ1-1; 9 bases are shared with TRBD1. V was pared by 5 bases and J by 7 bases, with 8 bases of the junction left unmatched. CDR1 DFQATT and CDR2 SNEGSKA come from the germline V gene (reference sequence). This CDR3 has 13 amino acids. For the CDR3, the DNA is TGCAGTGCTTGGGGAAGGACAGGGGTTGAAGCTTTCTTT. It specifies CSAWGRTGVEAFF.

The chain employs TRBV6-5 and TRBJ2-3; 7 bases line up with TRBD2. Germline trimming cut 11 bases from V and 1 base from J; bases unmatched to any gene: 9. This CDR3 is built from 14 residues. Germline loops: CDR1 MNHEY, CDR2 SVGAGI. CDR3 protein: CAARGTHGTDTQYF. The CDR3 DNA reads TGTGCCGCGCGGGGGACCCACGGCACAGATACGCAGTATTTT.

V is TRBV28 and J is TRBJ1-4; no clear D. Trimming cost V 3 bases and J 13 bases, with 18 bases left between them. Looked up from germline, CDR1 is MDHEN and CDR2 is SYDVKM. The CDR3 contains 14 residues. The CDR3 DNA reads TGTGCCAGCAGTTTTCGGCAGTCCCGGGCCCGACTGTTTTTT. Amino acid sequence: CASSFRQSRARLFF.

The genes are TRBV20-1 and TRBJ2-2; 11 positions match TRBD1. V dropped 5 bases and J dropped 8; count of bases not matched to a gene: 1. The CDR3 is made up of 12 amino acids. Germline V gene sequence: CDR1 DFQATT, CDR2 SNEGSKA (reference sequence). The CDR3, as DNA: TGCAGTGCTGGACAGGGGGCGGGGGAGCTGTTTTTT. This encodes CSAGQGAGELFF.